The rows below give T cell receptor beta chains drawn from one sample of a study of cytomegalovirus exposure and HLA in healthy donors. The method was immunoSEQ multiplex PCR; TCRdb's version includes in-frame clones alone and lacks a portion of them. The sample yields about 170,000 clones, more than 70% seen once. The sample consisted of PBMCs. Source of these receptors: a girl under 18 in good health and CMV-seronegative. CDR3s include the opening cysteine and the closing phenylalanine or tryptophan. The D gene is left open where the match is weak. Clone size is shown for a subset of rows, as once, few, many or a class of expanded clone.

v_gene	j_gene	d_gene	abundance	CDR3nt	CDR3aa
TRBV28	TRBJ1-5	TRBD1	.	TGTGCCAGCAGCCTCATCACAGGGGCGTCTGATCAGCCCCAGCATTTT	CASSLITGASDQPQHF
TRBV5-4	TRBJ2-1	.	.	TGTGCCAGCAGCCTGGGGGCCGATGAGCAGTTCTTC	CASSLGADEQFF
TRBV11-3	TRBJ2-1	TRBD2	.	TGTGCCAGCAGCTTTGGGCGGGGGGAAAACAATGAGCAGTTCTTC	CASSFGRGENNEQFF
TRBV9	TRBJ1-4	.	.	TGTGCCAGCAGCCGCGGGCCGGACCTCGGGGATGAAAAACTGTTTTTT	CASSRGPDLGDEKLFF
TRBV2	TRBJ2-7	.	.	TGTGCCAGCAGTGACCCAGGGGCCGCCTTCTACGAGCAGTACTTC	CASSDPGAAFYEQYF
TRBV5-1	TRBJ2-3	.	few	TGCGCCAGCAACATAGGACAGGGACTATCTAGCACAGATACGCAGTATTTT	CASNIGQGLSSTDTQYF
TRBV27	TRBJ2-5	.	.	TGTGCCAGCAGTTTATATGGTCAGTTGCTCGGGGAGACCCAGTACTTC	CASSLYGQLLGETQYF
TRBV6-5	TRBJ1-2	.	once	TGTGCCAGCAGCACACGAGGGTCATACACCTTC	CASSTRGSYTF
TRBV5-1	TRBJ2-7	TRBD1	few	TGCGCCAGCAGCAATCCTTTCATGGACAGGGGAGGCGAGCAGTACTTC	CASSNPFMDRGGEQYF
TRBV10-1	TRBJ1-6	.	.	TGCGCCAGCGGAGACGTTCTCCCCCTCCACTTT	CASGDVLPLHF
TRBV5-4	TRBJ2-1	TRBD2	.	TGTGCCAGCAGCCGAGGCGGGACTAGCAATGAGCAGTTCTTC	CASSRGGTSNEQFF
TRBV6-1	TRBJ1-5	.	.	TGTGCCAGCAGGGCGTCGCGGGGGAGCAATCAGCCCCAGCATTTT	CASRASRGSNQPQHF
TRBV7-3	TRBJ1-2	.	.	TGTGCCAGCAGCTTGCGGACAGTTAACTATGGCTACACCTTC	CASSLRTVNYGYTF
TRBV7-9	TRBJ2-3	TRBD2	.	TGTGCCGGGGGGGGCACAGATACGCAGTATTTT	CAGGGTDTQYF
TRBV7-7	TRBJ2-3	TRBD2	.	TGTGCTAGCAGCCCCACTTTGGGAGCGGGGACAGATACGCAGTATTTT	CASSPTLGAGTDTQYF
TRBV27	TRBJ1-4	.	.	TGTGCCACCGCGCATGGGGGGTTGCGGGAAAAACTGTTTTTT	CATAHGGLREKLFF
TRBV27	TRBJ2-7	.	few	TGTGCCAGCAGTTCGCAGACAGGAGGATACGAGCAGTACTTC	CASSSQTGGYEQYF
TRBV19	TRBJ1-1	.	.	TGTGCCAGTAGTATAGCTGGGGGCGCGAACACTGAAGCTTTCTTT	CASSIAGGANTEAFF
TRBV4-2	TRBJ2-5	TRBD1	.	TGTGCCAGCAGCCAAAGGACAGGGGGTCAAGAGACCCAGTACTTC	CASSQRTGGQETQYF
TRBV19	TRBJ1-1	.	once	TGTGCCAGTAATATTGGCACCCTCATGAACACTGAAGCTTTCTTT	CASNIGTLMNTEAFF
TRBV5-6	TRBJ1-1	.	.	TGTGCCAGCAGTCTGAGGGGGGGCACTGAAGCTTTCTTT	CASSLRGGTEAFF
TRBV6-9	TRBJ1-1	TRBD1	.	TGTGCCAGCAGTTATGGACAGGCCGAGGGGACTGAAGCTTTCTTT	CASSYGQAEGTEAFF
TRBV29-1	TRBJ1-4	.	few	TGCAGCGTTCAACCCGGGGGTGAAAAACTGTTTTTT	CSVQPGGEKLFF
TRBV15	TRBJ1-1	TRBD1	.	TGTGCCACCAGCAGAGGGAGACAGGGGATGTACACTGAAGCTTTCTTT	CATSRGRQGMYTEAFF
TRBV5-6	TRBJ2-7	.	few	TGTGCCAGCAGCTTGGGACAGTCCTCCTACGAGCAGTACTTC	CASSLGQSSYEQYF
TRBV9	TRBJ1-1	TRBD1	.	TGTGCCAGCAGCCCCAATGAGGGGGCCACGAACACTGAAGCTTTCTTT	CASSPNEGATNTEAFF
TRBV10-1	TRBJ1-4	TRBD1	.	TGCGCCAGCCTGTGTAAGGGACAGGGAGTAGAAGAAAAACTGTTTTTT	CASLCKGQGVEEKLFF
TRBV6-5	TRBJ2-7	.	.	TGTGCCAGCAGTTACCGGCAGGGCGGCGAGCAGTACTTC	CASSYRQGGEQYF
TRBV5-1	TRBJ1-1	TRBD1	.	TGCGCCAGCAGCTACCTGGGACCGGGACAGGGGACTGAAGCTTTCTTT	CASSYLGPGQGTEAFF
TRBV18	TRBJ1-3	.	.	TGTGCCAGCTCAATGGTGCCTCGAGCCGGAAACACCATATATTTT	CASSMVPRAGNTIYF
TRBV5-1	TRBJ1-2	.	few	TGCGCCAGCAGCACGGACTGGAACTATGGCTACACCTTC	CASSTDWNYGYTF
TRBV14	TRBJ2-5	.	.	TGTGCCAGCAGCCAAGGTGGTGGGGGCGCGAGGGAGACCCAGTACTTC	CASSQGGGGARETQYF